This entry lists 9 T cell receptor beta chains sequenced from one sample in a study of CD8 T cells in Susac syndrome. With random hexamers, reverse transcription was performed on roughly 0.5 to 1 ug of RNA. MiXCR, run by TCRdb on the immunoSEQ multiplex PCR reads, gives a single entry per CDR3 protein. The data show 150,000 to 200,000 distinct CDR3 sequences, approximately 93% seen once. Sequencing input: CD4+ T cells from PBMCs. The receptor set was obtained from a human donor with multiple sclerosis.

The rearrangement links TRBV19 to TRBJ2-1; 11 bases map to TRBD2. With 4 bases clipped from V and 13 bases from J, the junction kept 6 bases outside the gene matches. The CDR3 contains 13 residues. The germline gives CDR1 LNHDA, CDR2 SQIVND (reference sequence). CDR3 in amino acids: CASSKLAGEEQFF. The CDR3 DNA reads TGTGCCAGTAGTAAACTAGCGGGAGAGGAACAGTTCTTC.

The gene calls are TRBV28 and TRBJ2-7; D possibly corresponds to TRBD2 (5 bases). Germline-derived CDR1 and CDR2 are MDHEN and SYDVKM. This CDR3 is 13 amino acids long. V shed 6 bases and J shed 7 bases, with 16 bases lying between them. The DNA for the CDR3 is TGTGCCAGCAGCTCCCCGGCGACGGGGGAGCAGTACTTC. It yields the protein CASSSPATGEQYF. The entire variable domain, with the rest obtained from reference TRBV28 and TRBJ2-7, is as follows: DVKVTQSSRYLVKRTGEKVFLECVQDMDHENMFWYRQDPGLGLRLIYFSYDVKMKEKGDIPEGYSVSREKKERFSLILESASTNQTSMYLCASSSPATGEQYFGPGTRLTVT.

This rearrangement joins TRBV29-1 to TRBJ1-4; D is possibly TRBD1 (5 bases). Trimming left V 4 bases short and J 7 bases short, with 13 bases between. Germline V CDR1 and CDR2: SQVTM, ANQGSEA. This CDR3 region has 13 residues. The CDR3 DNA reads TGCAGCGTTGGAGAGGGGAGAGGTGAAAAACTGTTTTTT. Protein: CSVGEGRGEKLFF. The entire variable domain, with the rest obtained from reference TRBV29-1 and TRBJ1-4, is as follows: SAVISQKPSRDICQRGTSLTIQCQVDSQVTMMFWYRQQPGQSLTLIATANQGSEATYESGFVIDKFPISRPNLTFSTLTVSNMSPEDSSIYLCSVGEGRGEKLFFGSGTQLSVL.

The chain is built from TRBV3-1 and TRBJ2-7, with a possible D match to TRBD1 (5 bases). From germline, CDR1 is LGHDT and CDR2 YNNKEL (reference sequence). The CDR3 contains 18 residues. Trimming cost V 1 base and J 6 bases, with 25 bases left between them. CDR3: CASSQGINWGLSYPEQYF. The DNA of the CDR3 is TGTGCCAGCAGCCAAGGAATTAACTGGGGCCTTTCCTATCCCGAGCAGTACTTC.

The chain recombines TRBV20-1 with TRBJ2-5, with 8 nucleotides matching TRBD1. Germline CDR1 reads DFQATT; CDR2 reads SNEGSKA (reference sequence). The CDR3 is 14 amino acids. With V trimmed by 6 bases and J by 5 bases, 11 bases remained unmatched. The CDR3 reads CSAGPAGQEETQYF. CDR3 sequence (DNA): TGCAGTGCAGGCCCGGCGGGACAGGAGGAGACCCAGTACTTC.

Here the CDR3 DNA reads TGCAGCGTCGCGGGACTAGCGGAAACCTACAATGAGCAGTTCTTC. It yields the protein CSVAGLAETYNEQFF. The chain couples TRBV29-1 to TRBJ2-1; 11 bases line up with TRBD2. Germline V gene lookup returns CDR1 SQVTM and CDR2 ANQGSEA. V trimming: 6 bases; J trimming: 2 bases; junction bases outside the gene matches: 6. The CDR3 sequence is 15 residues long.

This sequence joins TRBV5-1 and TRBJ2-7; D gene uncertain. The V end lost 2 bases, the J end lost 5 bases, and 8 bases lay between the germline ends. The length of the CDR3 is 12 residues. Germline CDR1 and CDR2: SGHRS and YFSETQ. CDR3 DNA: TGCGCCAGCAGCTTTGACGGTGACGAGCAGTACTTC. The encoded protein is CASSFDGDEQYF.

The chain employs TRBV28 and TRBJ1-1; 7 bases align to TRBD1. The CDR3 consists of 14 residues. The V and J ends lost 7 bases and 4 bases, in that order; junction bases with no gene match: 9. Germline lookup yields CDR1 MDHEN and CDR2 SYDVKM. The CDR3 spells CASTSGGGSTEAFF. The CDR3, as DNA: TGTGCCAGCACCTCAGGGGGGGGGAGCACTGAAGCTTTCTTT.

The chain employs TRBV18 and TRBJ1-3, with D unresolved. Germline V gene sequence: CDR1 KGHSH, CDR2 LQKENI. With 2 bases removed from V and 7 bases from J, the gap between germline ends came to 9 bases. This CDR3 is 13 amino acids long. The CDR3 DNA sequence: TGTGCCAGCTCACCATTCGAGAGGAACACCATATATTTT. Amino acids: CASSPFERNTIYF.